Listed below are T cell receptor beta chains from one sample, sequenced in a study of OX40 agonist ivuxolimab in advanced cancers. Some clones are missing from TCRdb's copy, which holds only in-frame ones; the method was immunoSEQ multiplex PCR. The sample consists of roughly 40,000 clones, 85% to 90% of them appearing once. Here the sequenced sample was CD4+ or CD8+ T cells sorted from blood, taken in a trial of the OX40 agonist ivuxolimab. These receptors all stem from an adult with an advanced solid tumor such as melanoma, head and neck, liver or kidney cancer. Each CDR3 is given with its conserved first and last residue. Each record gives: V gene, D gene, J gene, clone size, CDR3 DNA, CDR3 protein. D genes are given only for firm matches. Clone size is stated in some rows and not others, as once, few, many or a class when expanded.

TRBV2	.	TRBJ2-7	.	TGTGCCAGCAGTAGCGGCCGGTACGAGCAGTACTTC	CASSSGRYEQYF
TRBV19	TRBD2	TRBJ2-7	.	TGTGCCAGTCAACCAGCGGGATTTTCCTACGAGCAGTACTTC	CASQPAGFSYEQYF
TRBV10-3	TRBD2	TRBJ2-1	.	TGTGCCATCAGTCCCTCTTCCCTAGCGGGAGGCAATGAGCAGTTCTTC	CAISPSSLAGGNEQFF
TRBV9	TRBD1	TRBJ1-1	.	TGTGCCAGCAGCGTCAAGGGGGCGACCACTGAAGCTTTCTTT	CASSVKGATTEAFF
TRBV9	.	TRBJ2-7	.	TGTGCCAGCAGCGTGTATTCACTTGGGGCGACGAACGAGCAGTACTTC	CASSVYSLGATNEQYF
TRBV7-8	TRBD1	TRBJ2-1	.	TGTGCCAGTGGAAGTTGGGACAGGGATATGCATGAGCAGTTCTTC	CASGSWDRDMHEQFF
TRBV2	.	TRBJ1-4	.	TGTGCCAGCAGTGAGACAGAGCAAAAACTGTTTTTT	CASSETEQKLFF
TRBV5-6	TRBD2	TRBJ2-1	once	TGTGCCAGCAGCTTCCGGGAGGGGGTCGACAATGAGCAGTTCTTC	CASSFREGVDNEQFF
TRBV6-5	.	TRBJ2-2	.	TGTGCCAGCAGTTACGGCCGCCGCATCGGGGAGCTGTTTTTT	CASSYGRRIGELFF
TRBV27	TRBD1	TRBJ1-2	.	TGTGCCAGCAGTTACGACAGGGGTAACTATGGCTACACCTTC	CASSYDRGNYGYTF
TRBV7-6	TRBD1	TRBJ1-2	.	TGTGCCAGCAGCCTCAGGGACAGTGGCTACACCTTC	CASSLRDSGYTF
TRBV18	.	TRBJ1-1	once	TGTGCCAGCTCACCACAGGGCCCTGAAGCTTTCTTT	CASSPQGPEAFF
TRBV9	.	TRBJ2-5	.	TGTGCCAGCAGCGTAGGACTAGGCCGAGAGACCCAGTACTTC	CASSVGLGRETQYF
TRBV5-4	.	TRBJ2-3	.	TGTGCCGCCGGGGAAACTGGGGGAAATACGCAGTATTTT	CAAGETGGNTQYF
TRBV19	.	TRBJ2-5	.	TGTGCCAGTAGTTTCCACCGGGGCCTATTATCGGAGACCCAGTACTTC	CASSFHRGLLSETQYF